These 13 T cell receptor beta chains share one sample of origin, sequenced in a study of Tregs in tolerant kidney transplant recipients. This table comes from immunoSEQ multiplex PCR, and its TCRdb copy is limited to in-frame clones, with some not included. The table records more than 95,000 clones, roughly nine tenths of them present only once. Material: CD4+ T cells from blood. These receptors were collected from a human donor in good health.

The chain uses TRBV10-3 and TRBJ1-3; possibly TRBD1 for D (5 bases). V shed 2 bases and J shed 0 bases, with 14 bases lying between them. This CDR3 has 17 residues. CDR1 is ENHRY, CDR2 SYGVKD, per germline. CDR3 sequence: CAISEVRRGSSGNTIYF. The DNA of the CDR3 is TGTGCCATCAGTGAGGTTCGGCGGGGGAGCTCTGGAAACACCATATATTTT.

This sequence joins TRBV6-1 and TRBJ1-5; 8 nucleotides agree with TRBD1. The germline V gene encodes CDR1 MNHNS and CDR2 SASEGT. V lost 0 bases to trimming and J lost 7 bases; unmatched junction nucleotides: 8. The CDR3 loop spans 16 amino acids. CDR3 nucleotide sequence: TGTGCCAGCAGTGAAGCTGACAGGGGACGGTGGCAGCCCCAGCATTTT. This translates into CASSEADRGRWQPQHF.

For the CDR3, the DNA is TGCAGCGCCGTCGGGACTATTAAACCAGGGGTGGACAATGAGCAGTTCTTC. Translated, it gives CSAVGTIKPGVDNEQFF. V and J are TRBV29-1 and TRBJ2-1; D might be TRBD2 (7 bases). Germline V CDR1 and CDR2: SQVTM, ANQGSEA. The V gene lost 7 bases and the J gene lost 5 bases, with 27 bases spanning the gap. The CDR3 consists of 17 residues.

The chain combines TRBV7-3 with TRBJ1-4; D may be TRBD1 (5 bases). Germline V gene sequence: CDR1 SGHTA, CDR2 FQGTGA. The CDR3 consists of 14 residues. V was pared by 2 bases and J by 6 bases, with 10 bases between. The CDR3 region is CASSLGGIDEKLFF. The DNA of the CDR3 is TGTGCCAGCAGCTTAGGGGGGATCGATGAAAAACTGTTTTTT.

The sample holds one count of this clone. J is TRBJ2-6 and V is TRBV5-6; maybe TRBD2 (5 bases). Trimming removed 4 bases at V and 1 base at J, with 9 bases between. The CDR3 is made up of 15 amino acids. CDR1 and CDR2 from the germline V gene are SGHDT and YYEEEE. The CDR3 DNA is TGTGCCAGCAGCCCCGGACTTTCTGGGGCCAACGTCCTGACTTTC. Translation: CASSPGLSGANVLTF.

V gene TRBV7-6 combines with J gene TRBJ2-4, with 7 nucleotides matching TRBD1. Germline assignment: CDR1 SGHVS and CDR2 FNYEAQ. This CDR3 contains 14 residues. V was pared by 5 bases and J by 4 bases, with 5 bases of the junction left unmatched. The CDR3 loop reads CASSPGTAKNIQYF. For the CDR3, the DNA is TGTGCCAGCAGCCCCGGGACAGCAAAAAACATTCAGTACTTC.

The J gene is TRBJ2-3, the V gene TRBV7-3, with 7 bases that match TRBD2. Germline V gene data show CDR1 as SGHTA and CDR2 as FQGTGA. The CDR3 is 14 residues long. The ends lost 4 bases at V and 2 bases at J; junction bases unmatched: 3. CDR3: CASSSGGNTDTQYF. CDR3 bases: TGTGCCAGCAGCTCGGGGGGAAACACAGATACGCAGTATTTT.

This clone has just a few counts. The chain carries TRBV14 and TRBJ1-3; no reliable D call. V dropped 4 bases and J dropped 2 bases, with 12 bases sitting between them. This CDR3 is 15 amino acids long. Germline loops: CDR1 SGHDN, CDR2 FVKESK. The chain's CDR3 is CASSPQGFTGNTIYF. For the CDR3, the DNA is TGTGCCAGCAGCCCCCAAGGGTTTACTGGAAACACCATATATTTT.

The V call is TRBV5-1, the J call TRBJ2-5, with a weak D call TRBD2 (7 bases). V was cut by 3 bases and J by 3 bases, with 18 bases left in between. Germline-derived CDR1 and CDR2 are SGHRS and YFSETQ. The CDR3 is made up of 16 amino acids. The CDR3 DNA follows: TGCGCCAGCAGCTCGGGGGGCCGATATGAGAAAGAGACCCAGTACTTC. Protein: CASSSGGRYEKETQYF.

CDR3 nucleotide sequence: TGTGCCAGCAGCTTACGCTGGGGCGGGGGGGACCCCGGTCGTGTAACCCAGTACTTC. Protein sequence: CASSLRWGGGDPGRVTQYF. The chain has TRBV11-2 and TRBJ2-5, with 9 bases lining up with TRBD2. Looked up from germline, CDR1 is SGHAT and CDR2 is FQNNGV. After removal of 2 bases from V and 8 bases from J, the junction contained 21 bases not matched to a gene. This CDR3 is 19 amino acids long.

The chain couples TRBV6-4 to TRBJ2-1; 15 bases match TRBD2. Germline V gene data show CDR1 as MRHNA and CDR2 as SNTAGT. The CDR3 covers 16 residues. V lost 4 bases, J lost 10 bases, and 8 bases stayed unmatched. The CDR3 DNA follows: TGTGCCAGCAGTGCTCGGACTAGCGGGGGGGCCGGGGAGCAGTTCTTC. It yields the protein CASSARTSGGAGEQFF.

CDR3 bases: TGTGCCAGCAGAGGAGGGGATGGAGGGGAGCAGTACTTC. Amino acid sequence: CASRGGDGGEQYF. The chain couples TRBV14 to TRBJ2-7; tentative D call: TRBD2 (6 bases). Per germline, CDR1 SGHDN and CDR2 FVKESK. Trimming took off 6 bases at V and 7 bases at J, with 16 bases between the two ends. The CDR3 contains 13 residues.

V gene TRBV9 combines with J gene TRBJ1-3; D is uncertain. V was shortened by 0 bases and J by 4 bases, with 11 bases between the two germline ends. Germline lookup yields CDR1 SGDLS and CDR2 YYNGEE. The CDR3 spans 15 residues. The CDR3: CASSVALNPGNTIYF. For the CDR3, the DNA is TGTGCCAGCAGCGTAGCCTTAAACCCCGGAAACACCATATATTTT.